The rows below give T cell receptor beta chains drawn from one sample of a study of T cell responses to AZD1222 COVID-19 vaccine. TCRdb keeps only in-frame clones here, not all; method: immunoSEQ multiplex PCR. The sample includes about 180,000 clones, just under 95% seen only once; the top ten take 0.8% to 1.3%. The specimen was peripheral blood, collected 28 days after the second dose of the MenACWY control vaccine. These receptors were collected from an adult who received the MenACWY meningococcal vaccine as a control. CDR3s include the opening cysteine and the closing phenylalanine or tryptophan. A D gene is named only where the DNA matches it firmly. For some rows the clone size is stated as once, few or many, or as a class when expanded; others skip it.

TRBJ2-5	TRBV3-1/TRBV3-2	TRBD2	-	CASSQAGGQYF	TGTGCCAGCAGCCAAGCGGGGGGCCAGTACTTC
TRBJ1-1	TRBV2	TRBD1	-	CASQTDRLNTEAFF	TGTGCCAGTCAAACGGACAGGTTGAACACTGAAGCTTTCTTT
TRBJ1-1	TRBV5-1	TRBD1	-	CASTQQGRLMNTEAFF	TGCGCCAGCACTCAACAGGGGCGACTCATGAACACTGAAGCTTTCTTT
TRBJ1-1	TRBV6-5	-	-	CASRMYTEAFF	TGTGCCAGCAGGATGTACACTGAAGCTTTCTTT
TRBJ1-1	TRBV6-5	-	-	CASSYGGVENTEAFF	TGTGCCAGCAGTTACGGAGGCGTCGAGAACACTGAAGCTTTCTTT
TRBJ2-2	TRBV9	TRBD2	-	CASSPKSTGTRAAGELFF	TGTGCCAGCAGCCCAAAAAGCACCGGGACTAGGGCTGCCGGGGAGCTGTTTTTT
TRBJ1-5	TRBV5-1	-	-	CASSPGGLGNQPQHF	TGCGCCAGCAGCCCGGGGGGTTTAGGCAATCAGCCCCAGCATTTT
TRBJ2-1	TRBV27	-	-	CASSSGLSNNEQFF	TGTGCCAGCAGTTCGGGACTGTCTAACAATGAGCAGTTCTTC
TRBJ1-2	TRBV7-2	-	-	CASSLELTLNYGYTF	TGTGCCAGCAGCTTAGAGTTGACGCTTAACTATGGCTACACCTTC
TRBJ1-5	TRBV12-3/TRBV12-4	-	-	CASSHRPQPQHF	TGTGCCAGCAGCCATAGACCTCAGCCCCAGCATTTT
TRBJ2-7	TRBV5-1	-	-	CASRPLASYEQYF	TGCGCCAGCCGGCCACTAGCCAGCTACGAGCAGTACTTC
TRBJ2-3	TRBV6-2/TRBV6-3	-	-	CASSYVVEGVQRSTDTQYF	TGTGCCAGCAGTTACGTTGTGGAGGGAGTTCAGCGGAGCACAGATACGCAGTATTTT
TRBJ2-3	TRBV10-3	-	-	CAISTGVGDTQYF	TGTGCCATCAGCACAGGAGTCGGAGATACGCAGTATTTT
TRBJ2-1	TRBV4-1	-	-	CASSQDVSYNEQFF	TGCGCCAGCAGCCAAGACGTCTCCTACAATGAGCAGTTCTTC
TRBJ2-7	TRBV2	-	-	CASTRLQGGYEQYF	TGTGCCAGCACCAGACTCCAGGGGGGATACGAGCAGTACTTC
TRBJ1-2	TRBV18	-	-	CASSPPRDEVVGYTF	TGTGCCAGCTCACCACCCAGGGATGAAGTTGTTGGCTACACCTTC
TRBJ1-2	TRBV9	-	-	CASSVDRDNIYGYTF	TGTGCCAGCAGCGTCGACCGGGACAATATCTATGGCTACACCTTC
TRBJ2-2	TRBV6-6	-	-	CASRFRGGLFF	TGTGCCAGCAGGTTCAGGGGCGGGCTGTTTTTT
TRBJ1-1	TRBV3-1/TRBV3-2	-	-	CASSQDSFMNTEAFF	TGTGCCAGCAGCCAAGACTCATTCATGAACACTGAAGCTTTCTTT
TRBJ1-1	TRBV5-1	-	-	CASSLESLTEAFF	TGCGCCAGCAGCTTAGAGTCTCTCACTGAAGCTTTCTTT
TRBJ2-2	TRBV21-1	-	few	CASSKDIRGGHARDTGELFF	TGTGCCAGCAGCAAAGATATACGGGGGGGCCACGCTAGGGACACCGGGGAGCTGTTTTTT
TRBJ1-1	TRBV19	-	-	CASSIEGGGTEAFF	TGTGCCAGTAGTATAGAGGGGGGCGGTACTGAAGCTTTCTTT
TRBJ1-2	TRBV10-1	-	-	CASSEDRGIPNYGYTF	TGCGCCAGCAGTGAGGACAGAGGAATACCTAACTATGGCTACACCTTC
TRBJ1-2	TRBV25-1	-	-	CASSDLGDYYGYTF	TGTGCCAGCAGTGATTTGGGGGACTACTATGGCTACACCTTC
TRBJ1-5	TRBV27	-	-	CASSGGGRVSNQPQHF	TGTGCCAGCAGTGGGGGAGGACGGGTTAGCAATCAGCCCCAGCATTTT
TRBJ1-1	TRBV12-5	TRBD1	-	CASGGTALNTEAFF	TGTGCTAGTGGTGGGACAGCTTTGAACACTGAAGCTTTCTTT
TRBJ1-6	TRBV5-1	TRBD1	-	CASSLAVAGGNSPLHF	TGCGCCAGCAGCTTGGCGGTGGCAGGGGGTAATTCACCCCTCCACTTT